The T cell receptor beta chain described here comes from a study of human T cells and chemical hapten exposure. Study details: Predominantly women, the patients had alopecia areata, totalis or universalis.

Time point reported: patch test 3, about 24 weeks after DPC sensitization. Sample treatment: therapeutic diphenylcyclopropenone sensitization with weekly scalp DPC. The template was total RNA from unfractionated whole blood. It was the library that attached unique molecular identifiers to individual cDNA molecules. One entry per CDR3 protein, called by TCRdb with MiXCR from the RACE reads. Of tens of thousands of distinct CDR3 sequences listed, approximately 12% are singletons. This clonotype was counted many times. The CDR3 has 14 amino acids. Germline V gene sequence: CDR1 MNHNS, CDR2 SASEGT. The J segment lost 3 bases and the V segment lost 5 bases, leaving 2 bases of the junction unmatched.

Sequencing was performed on whole blood, taken in connection with sensitization to the hapten diphenylcyclopropenone (DPC). The rearrangement uses TRBV6-1 and TRBJ1-2, with 11 bases lining up with TRBD1. This sequence was found in a woman aged 50 to 60 with alopecia areata. Some clones in this sample may be carry-over from other donors' samples. This CDR3 is CASSWTGGDYGYTF. The CDR3, as DNA: TGTGCCAGCAGTTGGACAGGGGGCGACTATGGCTACACCTTC.